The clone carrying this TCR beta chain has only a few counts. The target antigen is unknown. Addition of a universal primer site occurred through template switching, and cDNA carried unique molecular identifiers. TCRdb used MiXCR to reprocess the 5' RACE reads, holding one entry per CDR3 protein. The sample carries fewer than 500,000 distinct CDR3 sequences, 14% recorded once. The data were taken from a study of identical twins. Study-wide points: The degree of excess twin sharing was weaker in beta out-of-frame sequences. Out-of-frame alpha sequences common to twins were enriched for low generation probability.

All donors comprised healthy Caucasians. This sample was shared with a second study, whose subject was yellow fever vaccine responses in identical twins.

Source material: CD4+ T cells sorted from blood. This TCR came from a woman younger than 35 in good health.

The CDR3: CSAYRAQAEAFF. CDR3 nucleotides: TGCAGTGCTTACAGGGCTCAGGCTGAAGCTTTCTTT. V usage is TRBV20-1 and J usage is TRBJ1-1; D might be TRBD1 (6 bases). Germline V gene data show CDR1 as DFQATT and CDR2 as SNEGSKA (reference sequence). V dropped 5 bases and J dropped 6 bases, with 13 bases sitting between them. This CDR3 contains 12 residues.